This T cell receptor (beta chain) was profiled in a study of blood T cell repertoires in COVID-19. Study overall: Samples came from the United States, Italy and Spain, spanning acute and convalescent COVID-19. PBMCs, B-cell-depleted T cells, or T cells were the source of the cDNA or gDNA that made up the material.

This clone turned up a few times. The CDR3 spans 13 residues. Germline V gene data show CDR1 as ENHRY and CDR2 as SYGVKD. V lost 5 bases and J lost 7, with 12 bases in between. Per the original methods: Counts of nucleated cells, estimated from reference gene primer amplification, were obtained. Here immunoSEQ multiplex PCR was the method, and the copy in TCRdb shows in-frame clones only, minus some. V and J calls and clone size are copied from that table; D and trimming were computed from the DNA. Here the sample spans tens of thousands of clones, roughly nine tenths being singletons. The sequenced sample consisted of peripheral blood. The V gene is TRBV10-3, the J gene TRBJ1-3; TRBD1 might be the D (6 bases). The clonotype was recovered from a woman in her 70s with acute or convalescent COVID-19. This CDR3 reads CAISTGSGNTIYF. Here the CDR3 DNA reads TGTGCCATCAGTACAGGGTCGGGGAACACCATATATTTT.